This T cell receptor beta chain was observed in a study of cytomegalovirus exposure and HLA in healthy donors. Regarding the study as a whole: Earlier analysis yielded a pattern in which most TCR beta V segments were productive about 87% or about 30% of the time. What was likely a sequencing artifact was a cluster of highly shared sequence variants. The authors later linked a missense DCLRE1C variant to TCR beta V- and J-gene trimming.

Note on this clone: Its antigen is unidentified.

The PCR employed 60 Vbeta primers together with 13 Jbeta primers. Only in-frame clones appear in the TCRdb table, and some are missing; sequencing was by immunoSEQ multiplex PCR. Its table lists just under 90,000 clones. This CDR3 is 17 amino acids long. Germline CDR1 reads LGHNA; CDR2 reads YSLEER. The V and J ends lost 4 bases and 1 base, in that order; junction bases with no gene match: 11. This receptor was identified in a girl aged 5-17 years in good health and CMV-seropositive. The chain links TRBV4-3 to TRBJ2-5, with 8 nucleotides matching TRBD2. The specimen sequenced was PBMCs. As DNA, the CDR3 is TGCGCCAGCAGCCCGATACCCCGTACTAGCGGCCAAGAGACCCAGTACTTC. As protein: CASSPIPRTSGQETQYF.